This is a list of T cell receptor beta chains from one sample in a study of cytomegalovirus exposure and HLA in healthy donors. Using immunoSEQ multiplex PCR, the repertoire was profiled, and TCRdb retains in-frame clones only, with some absent. The table records roughly 140,000 clones, roughly 90% of them present only once. Sequenced sample: PBMCs. The receptors derive from a man between 18 and 29 years old in good health and CMV-seronegative. CDR3s include the opening cysteine and the closing phenylalanine or tryptophan. The D gene is left open where the match is weak. For some rows the clone size is stated as once, few or many, or as a class when expanded; others skip it.

CASSEDRGASPLHF | TGTGCCAGCAGCGAGGACAGGGGCGCTTCACCCCTCCACTTT | TRBV5-4 | 14 | - | TRBD1 | TRBJ1-6
CASSGQGWGNQPQHF | TGTGCCAGCAGTGGACAGGGTTGGGGCAATCAGCCCCAGCATTTT | TRBV2 | 15 | - | TRBD1 | TRBJ1-5
CASSIQGLNTEAFF | TGCGCCAGCAGCATACAGGGGCTGAACACTGAAGCTTTCTTT | TRBV5-1 | 14 | - | TRBD1 | TRBJ1-1
CASSVGGPPLHF | TGTGCCAGCAGCGTAGGCGGCCCACCCCTCCACTTT | TRBV9 | 12 | - | - | TRBJ1-6
CASSYVGTGFYEQYF | TGTGCCAGCAGCTACGTAGGGACAGGGTTCTACGAGCAGTACTTC | TRBV5-5 | 15 | - | TRBD1 | TRBJ2-7
CASKWAGGLNTEAFF | TGTGCCAGTAAGTGGGCAGGGGGTTTAAACACTGAAGCTTTCTTT | TRBV19 | 15 | - | TRBD1 | TRBJ1-1
CASSLGDSRVNEKLFF | TGTGCCAGCAGCTTGGGGGACAGCAGAGTTAATGAAAAACTGTTTTTT | TRBV5-8 | 16 | - | TRBD1 | TRBJ1-4
CASSMLGVGTEAFF | TGTGCCAGTAGTATGTTAGGGGTGGGAACTGAAGCTTTCTTT | TRBV19 | 14 | - | - | TRBJ1-1
CASTPAGTVNRDEQFF | TGTGCCAGCACCCCCGCGGGGACTGTCAATCGCGATGAGCAGTTCTTC | TRBV5-5 | 16 | - | - | TRBJ2-1
CASSHDPGTKNTEAFF | TGTGCCAGCAGTCACGACCCTGGGACAAAGAACACTGAAGCTTTCTTT | TRBV6-6 | 16 | - | - | TRBJ1-1
CASSQAGLNTGELFF | TGCGCCAGCAGCCAAGCGGGTCTAAACACCGGGGAGCTGTTTTTT | TRBV4-1 | 15 | - | - | TRBJ2-2
CASSLNPSGTEAFF | TGTGCCAGCAGTTTAAACCCCTCGGGCACTGAAGCTTTCTTT | TRBV27 | 14 | - | - | TRBJ1-1
CASSGYSGGNEKLFF | TGTGCCAGCAGTGGCTATTCGGGGGGGAATGAAAAACTGTTTTTT | TRBV25-1 | 15 | - | - | TRBJ1-4
CASMADSGNTIYF | TGTGCCAGCATGGCGGACTCTGGAAACACCATATATTTT | TRBV2 | 13 | - | - | TRBJ1-3
CASSPRGTGELFF | TGTGCCAGCAGCCCGCGGGGGACCGGGGAGCTGTTTTTT | TRBV7-9 | 13 | - | TRBD2 | TRBJ2-2
CASSQGSLGAPKNTGELFF | TGCGCCAGCAGCCAAGGGTCCCTTGGGGCACCCAAGAACACCGGGGAGCTGTTTTTT | TRBV4-1 | 19 | - | - | TRBJ2-2
CASSSAGQPYSGNTIYF | TGCGCCAGCAGCTCGGCGGGACAGCCGTACTCTGGAAACACCATATATTTT | TRBV5-1 | 17 | - | TRBD1 | TRBJ1-3
CASSRTGAGEKLFF | TGTGCCAGCAGCCGTACAGGGGCAGGGGAAAAACTGTTTTTT | TRBV6-6 | 14 | - | TRBD1 | TRBJ1-4
CASSVSGGALNEQFF | TGTGCCAGCAGCGTTAGCGGGGGGGCATTAAATGAGCAGTTCTTC | TRBV9 | 15 | - | TRBD2 | TRBJ2-1
CASSSSGTEAFF | TGTGCCAGCAGCTCTTCCGGGACTGAAGCTTTCTTT | TRBV7-9 | 12 | - | - | TRBJ1-1
CASSGDREATGELFF | TGTGCCAGCAGTGGGGACAGGGAGGCCACCGGGGAGCTGTTTTTT | TRBV25-1 | 15 | - | TRBD1 | TRBJ2-2
CASSVGSTSGGARDTQYF | TGTGCCAGCAGCGTAGGTTCGACTAGCGGGGGGGCAAGGGATACGCAGTATTTT | TRBV9 | 18 | - | TRBD2 | TRBJ2-3
CASSLGGSTEAFF | TGTGCCAGCAGCTTAGGTGGCTCTACTGAAGCTTTCTTT | TRBV7-6 | 13 | - | - | TRBJ1-1
CASMGLAGLSYNEQFF | TGTGCCAGCATGGGGCTAGCGGGGCTCTCCTACAATGAGCAGTTCTTC | TRBV11-3 | 16 | - | TRBD2 | TRBJ2-1
CASRDGGGYGYTF | TGTGCCAGCAGGGACGGGGGGGGCTATGGCTACACCTTC | TRBV2 | 13 | - | - | TRBJ1-2
CASSDGYTEAFF | TGTGCCAGCAGTGACGGGTACACTGAAGCTTTCTTT | TRBV6-1 | 12 | - | - | TRBJ1-1
CASSLGGFQTQYF | TGTGCCAGCAGCTTGGGGGGGTTTCAGACCCAGTACTTC | TRBV7-8 | 13 | - | TRBD2 | TRBJ2-5
CASSARDRRNTEAFF | TGTGCCAGCAGCGCAAGGGACAGAAGGAACACTGAAGCTTTCTTT | TRBV7-8 | 15 | - | TRBD1 | TRBJ1-1
CASSQVSGTGDYGYTF | TGTGCCAGCAGCCAAGTTTCAGGGACAGGCGACTATGGCTACACCTTC | TRBV4-2 | 16 | - | TRBD1 | TRBJ1-2
CASSPQTRTGGTEAFF | TGTGCCAGCAGCCCCCAGACCCGGACAGGGGGCACTGAAGCTTTCTTT | TRBV9 | 16 | - | TRBD1 | TRBJ1-1
CASSLGREETNVLTF | TGTGCCAGCAGCTTAGGCCGAGAGGAAACCAACGTCCTGACTTTC | TRBV13 | 15 | once | - | TRBJ2-6
CASRLDRGMNTEAFF | TGCGCCAGCAGGTTAGACAGGGGCATGAACACTGAAGCTTTCTTT | TRBV5-1 | 15 | - | TRBD1 | TRBJ1-1
CASSPGSNNQPQHF | TGTGCCAGCTCACCGGGCAGCAACAATCAGCCCCAGCATTTT | TRBV18 | 14 | few | - | TRBJ1-5
CASSLVVVRRANTGELFF | TGTGCCAGCAGCTTAGTAGTCGTCAGGCGGGCGAACACCGGGGAGCTGTTTTTT | TRBV7-2 | 18 | - | - | TRBJ2-2
CASSLRPPRTSGRAHNEQFF | TGTGCCAGCAGCTTAAGGCCCCCTCGTACTAGCGGGAGGGCCCACAATGAGCAGTTCTTC | TRBV7-7 | 20 | - | TRBD2 | TRBJ2-1